This T cell receptor beta chain was sequenced during a study of blood T cell repertoires in COVID-19. Sequencing used immunoSEQ multiplex PCR; TCRdb keeps in-frame clones, though not all of them. The sample lists around 100,000 clones; approximately 89% were seen once. With 7 bases removed from V and 3 bases from J, the gap between germline ends came to 6 bases. CDR1 is SNHLY and CDR2 is FYNNEI in the germline V gene. There are 11 residues in the CDR3. V gene TRBV2 combines with J gene TRBJ1-1; D call uncertain. The material sequenced was peripheral blood. The origin of this receptor is a woman younger than 45 with acute or convalescent COVID-19. The CDR3 DNA follows: TGTGCCAGCACCTACTACACTGAAGCTTTCTTT. Translating gives CASTYYTEAFF.